In this sample, the clone carrying this T cell receptor beta chain turned up once. This sample stems from a study of blood T cell repertoires in COVID-19. On the study more broadly: There were acute and convalescent COVID-19 samples, and they came from the United States, Italy and Spain.

The germline gives CDR1 MNHEY, CDR2 SMNVEV (reference sequence). V lost 6 bases to trimming and J lost 7 bases; unmatched junction nucleotides: 7. This CDR3 spans 14 amino acids. Patients in Seattle were enrolled during active infection, then followed longitudinally. Authors' methods: Nucleated cell number was recorded as an estimate derived from reference gene primer amplification. Sequencing was performed with immunoSEQ multiplex PCR; in TCRdb, only in-frame clones are kept and a portion is missing. The D gene and trimming were derived from the DNA, and the V and J assignments and clone size from that table. The sample has 250,000 to 350,000 clones; roughly 80% are singletons.

The J gene is TRBJ1-2, the V gene TRBV27; 11 positions match TRBD1. The sequenced material came from peripheral blood. This clonotype was obtained from a human donor with COVID-19, enrolled during active disease. The donor label of this sample is uncertain. The CDR3: CASSLDRGLGGYTF. DNA of the CDR3: TGTGCCAGCAGCCTGGACAGGGGGCTTGGTGGCTACACCTTC.